The 15 T cell receptor beta chains listed next were all sequenced from one sample in a study of cytomegalovirus exposure and HLA in healthy donors (dated by TCRdb to about 2017). The library was generated by the immunoSEQ multiplex PCR assay. A mixture of 60 forward primers for TCR Vbeta segments and 13 reverse primers for TCR Jbeta segments was used in the multiplex PCR. As stored in TCRdb, this immuneACCESS dataset retains in-frame rearrangements with V and J assigned. A fraction of the clones does not appear; measured against another copy, unresolved V genes explain less than half of the discrepancy, and the remainder lacks a known reason. This sample holds about 250,000 clones; 70% to 90% were observed only once. About 0.25% of the sample is taken by the ten largest. The specimen sequenced was PBMCs. These receptors were collected from a girl aged 2 to 9 in good health and CMV-seronegative.

This chain joins TRBV2 and TRBJ2-3; D remains ambiguous. The germline gives CDR1 SNHLY, CDR2 FYNNEI. The V end was cut by 7 bases, the J end by 0 bases, with 8 bases between. This CDR3 region has 13 residues. Here the CDR3 reads CASTSQSTDTQYF. In nucleotides, the CDR3 is TGTGCCAGCACGTCACAGAGCACAGATACGCAGTATTTT. Drawing the rest from reference TRBV2 and TRBJ2-3, the complete variable domain is EPEVTQTPSHQVTQMGQEVILRCVPISNHLYFYWYRQILGQKVEFLVSFYNNEISEKSEIFDDQFSVERPDGSNFTLKIRSTKLEDSAMYFCASTSQSTDTQYFGPGTRLTVL.

J is TRBJ1-2 and V is TRBV21-1; the table calls TRBD1, which could not be checked here. TRBV21-1 counts as a pseudogene. This CDR3 region has 15 residues. CDR3 in DNA: TGTGCCAGCAGCAACGGGGGGACAGGGGGAATCGACTACACCTTC. This gives the protein CASSNGGTGGIDYTF.

This clone was seen just once. CDR3 nucleotide sequence: TGTGCCAGCAGTGATCGCGGGGCCTCATGGGTACGGACTGAAGCTTTCTTT. Protein: CASSDRGASWVRTEAFF. This sequence joins TRBV6-1 and TRBJ1-1; D may be TRBD1 (5 bases). Trimming left V 3 bases short and J 5 bases short, with 22 bases between. CDR1 and CDR2 (germline): MNHNS, SASEGT. The CDR3 loop spans 17 amino acids.

CDR3 sequence: CASNQSGTPYEQYF. The CDR3 DNA follows: TGTGCCAGCAACCAATCCGGGACACCCTACGAGCAGTACTTC. This chain joins TRBV11-1 and TRBJ2-7, with D maybe TRBD1 (6 bases). Germline assignment: CDR1 SGHAT and CDR2 FQDESV (reference sequence). Trimming stripped 7 bases from V and 2 bases from J, with 15 bases between. CDR3 length: 14 residues.

This chain uses TRBV30 with TRBJ1-2; tentative D call: TRBD1 (6 bases). The CDR3 extends over 16 amino acids. Trimming took off 0 bases at V and 1 base at J, with 15 bases between the two ends. Germline V lookup: CDR1 GTSNPN, CDR2 SVGIG (reference sequence). The DNA of the CDR3 is TGTGCCTGGAGTGTATCAACAGGGATATTTAACTATGGCTACACCTTC. Protein product: CAWSVSTGIFNYGYTF.

This clone is a singleton in its sample. Germline and junction disagree at one end, which may indicate a read error. This chain uses TRBV7-9 with TRBJ1-2; 9 nucleotides line up with TRBD1. Per the germline V gene, CDR1 is SEHNR and CDR2 is FQNEAQ (reference sequence). This CDR3 is 19 amino acids long. The CDR3 reads CSSSLAQGANYGANYGYTF. The CDR3 DNA follows: TGTTCCAGCAGCTTAGCACAGGGGGCTAACTATGGGGCTAACTATGGCTACACCTTC.

The chain carries TRBV29-1 and TRBJ2-7; D is ambiguous. V gave up 4 bases and J gave up 0 bases, with 4 bases separating them. The CDR3 extends over 11 amino acids. Germline CDR1 SQVTM, CDR2 ANQGSEA. CDR3 DNA: TGCAGCGTTGTTAGCTCCTACGAGCAGTACTTC. Translation gives CSVVSSYEQYF.

V and J are TRBV6-1 and TRBJ2-1, with 8 bases fitting TRBD1. V trimming: 4 bases; J trimming: 10 bases; junction bases outside the gene matches: 3. Germline CDR1 reads MNHNS; CDR2 reads SASEGT. This CDR3 spans 12 amino acids. CDR3: CASSVYRGEQFF. The CDR3 DNA reads TGTGCCAGCAGTGTATACAGGGGGGAGCAGTTCTTC.

The chain carries TRBV6-1 and TRBJ1-5; D gene uncertain. V was pared by 0 bases and J by 7 bases, with 7 bases between. Germline V gives CDR1 MNHNS, CDR2 SASEGT. The length of the CDR3 is 13 residues. The DNA of the CDR3 is TGTGCCAGCAGTGAAGCTTACGGGCAGCCCCAGCATTTT. Translation gives CASSEAYGQPQHF.

This chain links TRBV10-1 with TRBJ1-1; a possible D gene is TRBD1 (5 bases). V gave up 3 bases and J gave up 10 bases, with 9 bases separating them. The CDR3 is 11 residues long. Germline V gene sequence: CDR1 WNHNN, CDR2 SYGVQD (reference sequence). The CDR3, as DNA: TGCGCCAGCAGTGACGGGGGTCTAGCTTTCTTT. It codes for CASSDGGLAFF.

This clone was observed a few times. The genes are TRBV7-9 and TRBJ2-2, with TRBD1 matching over 9 bases. CDR1 SEHNR and CDR2 FQNEAQ come from the germline V gene (reference sequence). The CDR3 covers 14 residues. The junction had 0 bases not matched to a gene; V was cut back by 1 base and J by 6 bases. CDR3 DNA: TGTGCCAGCAGCTTAGGACAGGGGGCCGGGGAGCTGTTTTTT. It translates to CASSLGQGAGELFF.

The chain couples TRBV4-2 to TRBJ1-1; a weak D match, TRBD1 (6 bases). V gave up 5 bases and J gave up 2 bases, with 18 bases separating them. CDR1 LGHNA and CDR2 YNFKEQ come from the germline V gene. CDR3 length: 16 residues. DNA for the CDR3: TGTGCCAGCAGCTCTCCCCCGCACAGGGAAAACACTGAAGCTTTCTTT. It codes for CASSSPPHRENTEAFF.

This rearrangement joins TRBV6-6 to TRBJ1-1, with 9 nucleotides matching TRBD1. This CDR3 has 16 amino acids. In germline, CDR1 is MNHNY, CDR2 SVGAGI (reference sequence). The trim removed 5 bases at V and 1 base at J, leaving 8 bases unmatched. The CDR3 region has the DNA TGTGCCAGCAGTCATGGGACAGGGATAGCGAACACTGAAGCTTTCTTT. Translation: CASSHGTGIANTEAFF.

The gene calls are TRBV7-9 and TRBJ2-7; 7 bases are shared with TRBD1. Trimming at V came to 6 bases and at J to 3 bases, leaving 14 bases not matched to a gene. Germline lookup yields CDR1 SEHNR and CDR2 FQNEAQ (reference sequence). This CDR3 spans 16 amino acids. For the CDR3, the DNA is TGTGCCAGCAGGTCCACAGGGGAGTGGGCCCTCTACGAGCAGTACTTC. Its protein is CASRSTGEWALYEQYF.

The genes are TRBV7-9 and TRBJ2-3; possibly TRBD2 for D (5 bases). The germline gives CDR1 SEHNR, CDR2 FQNEAQ (reference sequence). The CDR3 consists of 15 residues. Trimming shortened V by 4 bases and J by 0 bases, and 11 bases separated the two germline ends. The DNA of the CDR3 is TGTGCCAGCAGCTCCCGCGGGCCTAGCACAGATACGCAGTATTTT. Protein: CASSSRGPSTDTQYF.